The rows below give T cell receptor beta chains drawn from one sample of a study of cytomegalovirus exposure and HLA in healthy donors. The assay was immunoSEQ multiplex PCR, and TCRdb's table has in-frame clones only and misses some. Among over 90,000 clones listed, around 96% were seen once. Sequences were obtained from PBMCs. The origin of the receptors is a woman aged 18 to 35 in good health and CMV-seronegative. Both conserved end residues are part of each CDR3. The D gene is left open where the match is weak. Not every row has a clone size; where given, it reads once, few, many or a size class.

TRBV9	-	13	-	TRBJ2-7	CASSVGGKGEQYF	TGTGCCAGCAGCGTAGGAGGGAAGGGCGAGCAGTACTTC
TRBV11-3	-	14	TRBD1	TRBJ1-1	CASSFRQGNTEAFF	TGTGCCAGCAGCTTCCGACAGGGGAACACTGAAGCTTTCTTT
TRBV27	-	17	-	TRBJ2-1	CASSRAVRDSLYNEQFF	TGTGCCAGCAGCCGGGCCGTGCGGGACAGTTTATACAATGAGCAGTTCTTC
TRBV6-6	-	14	-	TRBJ2-5	CASSFWEIIETQYF	TGTGCCAGCAGTTTTTGGGAGATCATAGAGACCCAGTACTTC
TRBV23-1	few	12	-	TRBJ1-5	CASSSREEPQHF	TGCGCCAGCAGTTCGAGGGAGGAGCCCCAGCATTTT
TRBV11-2	-	15	TRBD1	TRBJ1-5	CASSPRTGDNQPQHF	TGTGCCAGCAGCCCGCGGACAGGGGACAATCAGCCCCAGCATTTT
TRBV5-1	-	15	TRBD1	TRBJ2-3	CASSLGDREADTQYF	TGCGCCAGCAGCTTGGGGGACAGGGAGGCAGATACGCAGTATTTT
TRBV9	-	16	TRBD2	TRBJ2-2	CASSVLAGGLTGELFF	TGTGCCAGCAGCGTACTAGCGGGAGGTTTGACCGGGGAGCTGTTTTTT
TRBV6-1	-	15	-	TRBJ2-7	CASLIGGGSPYEQYF	TGTGCCAGCCTAATTGGGGGCGGGAGCCCCTACGAGCAGTACTTC
TRBV4-3	-	15	TRBD1	TRBJ1-2	CASSLHPTGEGGYTF	TGCGCCAGCAGCCTCCACCCGACAGGGGAGGGTGGCTACACCTTC
TRBV6-1	-	16	-	TRBJ1-2	CASSEVGSRGSYGYTF	TGTGCCAGCAGTGAAGTCGGCTCGCGAGGCTCCTATGGCTACACCTTC
TRBV5-4	-	13	-	TRBJ2-7	CASSAPGSFEQYF	TGTGCCAGCAGCGCCCCGGGGAGTTTCGAGCAGTACTTC
TRBV11-3	once	16	TRBD2	TRBJ2-2	CASRTGLAGNTGELFF	TGTGCCAGCAGAACGGGACTAGCGGGGAACACCGGGGAGCTGTTTTTT
TRBV7-9	-	18	TRBD2	TRBJ2-3	CASSFVRSGGTLTDTQYF	TGTGCCAGCAGCTTCGTGCGTAGCGGGGGGACCCTCACAGATACGCAGTATTTT
TRBV5-6	-	13	TRBD1	TRBJ2-7	CASSAGTVYEQYF	TGTGCCAGCAGCGCCGGGACAGTCTACGAGCAGTACTTC
TRBV6-1	-	13	TRBD2	TRBJ2-7	CASSMGLAYEQYF	TGTGCCAGCAGCATGGGACTAGCCTACGAGCAGTACTTC
TRBV5-1	-	13	-	TRBJ2-7	CASSPRTAYEQYF	TGCGCCAGCAGCCCCAGAACAGCTTACGAGCAGTACTTC
TRBV18	-	15	-	TRBJ2-7	CASSPSRGGVDEQYF	TGTGCCAGCTCACCAAGCCGTGGGGGCGTGGACGAGCAGTACTTC
TRBV28	-	14	-	TRBJ2-5	CASSLAREVETQYF	TGTGCCAGCAGTTTAGCGAGGGAAGTGGAGACCCAGTACTTC
TRBV18	-	17	TRBD1	TRBJ2-1	CASSPKTGQVLDNEQFF	TGTGCCAGCTCACCAAAAACCGGACAGGTGTTGGACAATGAGCAGTTCTTC
TRBV6-5	-	13	TRBD1	TRBJ1-2	CASTLRTGKGYTF	TGTGCCAGCACCCTACGGACAGGGAAGGGCTACACCTTC
TRBV11-2	-	13	TRBD1	TRBJ2-7	CASSNDRGFEQYF	TGTGCCAGCAGCAATGACAGGGGGTTCGAGCAGTACTTC
TRBV29-1	few	12	-	TRBJ2-7	CSVEVADYEQYF	TGCAGCGTTGAAGTGGCTGACTACGAGCAGTACTTC
TRBV7-3	once	14	-	TRBJ1-1	CASSLRQANTEAFF	TGTGCCAGCAGCTTAAGACAAGCGAACACTGAAGCTTTCTTT
TRBV19	-	15	TRBD1	TRBJ2-1	CASTDRFQVNNEQFF	TGTGCCAGTACGGACAGGTTCCAAGTTAACAATGAGCAGTTCTTC
TRBV6-5	few	14	TRBD1	TRBJ2-1	CASRVQGANNEQFF	TGTGCCAGCAGGGTACAGGGGGCCAACAATGAGCAGTTCTTC
TRBV27	-	11	-	TRBJ2-3	CATNRRDTQYF	TGTGCCACTAATAGGAGGGATACGCAGTATTTT
TRBV4-1	-	17	TRBD2	TRBJ2-3	CASSQARTSGGTDTQYF	TGCGCCAGCAGCCAAGCCCGGACTAGCGGGGGCACAGATACGCAGTATTTT
TRBV19	-	14	TRBD2	TRBJ2-7	CASSPSGPSYEQYF	TGTGCCAGTAGCCCTAGCGGACCCTCCTACGAGCAGTACTTC
TRBV18	-	16	-	TRBJ2-7	CASSPFVGIPAYEQYF	TGTGCCAGCTCACCATTTGTCGGGATTCCAGCCTACGAGCAGTACTTC
TRBV11-2	-	14	-	TRBJ2-7	CASSFDGGSYEQYF	TGTGCCAGCAGCTTCGACGGGGGATCCTACGAGCAGTACTTC
TRBV21-1	-	12	-	TRBJ2-1	CASSKQDNEQFF	TGTGCCAGCAGCAAACAGGACAATGAGCAGTTCTTC
TRBV29-1	-	13	-	TRBJ2-4	CSVEEGTKNIQYF	TGCAGCGTTGAGGAGGGGACCAAAAACATTCAGTACTTC
TRBV7-9	-	17	-	TRBJ2-1	CASSSIRDSLTHNEQFF	TGTGCCAGCAGCTCTATACGGGACTCCCTAACCCACAATGAGCAGTTCTTC
TRBV9	-	18	TRBD2	TRBJ2-3	CASSAGTSGRVSTDTQYF	TGTGCCAGCAGCGCCGGGACTAGCGGGAGGGTGAGCACAGATACGCAGTATTTT
TRBV4-1	-	15	TRBD1	TRBJ2-7	CASSQAGTGGDEQYF	TGCGCCAGCAGCCAAGCCGGGACAGGGGGCGACGAGCAGTACTTC
TRBV7-2	-	14	TRBD1	TRBJ1-5	CASSLTGVGKPQHF	TGTGCCAGCAGCTTGACAGGGGTTGGGAAGCCCCAGCATTTT
TRBV6-5	once	14	-	TRBJ1-5	CASRWPEPFQPQHF	TGTGCCAGCAGGTGGCCCGAACCTTTTCAGCCCCAGCATTTT
TRBV4-1	once	13	TRBD2	TRBJ2-7	CASSQERGGEQYF	TGCGCCAGCAGCCAAGAACGGGGGGGCGAGCAGTACTTC
TRBV19	-	15	TRBD2	TRBJ2-5	CASSTLVAGEETQYF	TGTGCCAGTAGTACGTTGGTAGCGGGAGAAGAGACCCAGTACTTC
TRBV5-6	-	17	-	TRBJ1-5	CASSRPPRERGNQPQHF	TGTGCCAGCAGCCGGCCCCCCCGGGAGAGGGGCAATCAGCCCCAGCATTTT
TRBV30	-	13	-	TRBJ1-5	CAWSGGGDQPQHF	TGTGCCTGGAGTGGGGGCGGGGATCAGCCCCAGCATTTT
TRBV18	-	16	TRBD1	TRBJ1-2	CASSPIPGQGNYGYTF	TGTGCCAGCTCACCGATTCCGGGACAGGGGAACTATGGCTACACCTTC
TRBV5-4	-	13	-	TRBJ1-2	CASSRENYYGYTF	TGTGCCAGCAGTCGGGAGAACTACTATGGCTACACCTTC
TRBV6-5	-	13	-	TRBJ1-1	CASSPPHFTEAFF	TGTGCCAGCAGTCCACCCCACTTCACTGAAGCTTTCTTT
TRBV7-2	-	17	TRBD1	TRBJ2-1	CASSLSLRTGVNNEQFF	TGTGCCAGCAGCTTATCCTTAAGGACAGGGGTTAACAATGAGCAGTTCTTC
TRBV19	-	12	-	TRBJ1-2	CASRRDNYGYTF	TGTGCCAGTCGGCGGGACAACTATGGCTACACCTTC
TRBV5-1	-	15	TRBD2	TRBJ2-1	CASSSGLAGLNEQFF	TGCGCCAGCAGCTCAGGACTAGCGGGGCTGAATGAGCAGTTCTTC
TRBV6-1	-	15	-	TRBJ1-5	CASSQDRYSNQPQHF	TGTGCCAGCTCCCAGGACAGATATAGCAATCAGCCCCAGCATTTT
TRBV25-1	-	11	TRBD1	TRBJ2-1	CASQTGDEQFF	TGTGCCAGCCAGACAGGGGATGAGCAGTTCTTC
TRBV11-2	-	16	TRBD1	TRBJ1-5	CASSSQGQENNQPQHF	TGTGCCAGCAGCTCTCAAGGACAGGAGAACAATCAGCCCCAGCATTTT
TRBV29-1	-	15	TRBD2	TRBJ2-2	CSVAEPASGTGELFF	TGCAGCGTTGCGGAACCCGCTAGCGGGACCGGGGAGCTGTTTTTT
TRBV7-8	-	15	-	TRBJ1-5	CASSLEAGMGQPQHF	TGTGCCAGCAGCTTAGAAGCGGGAATGGGTCAGCCCCAGCATTTT
TRBV27	-	13	TRBD1	TRBJ2-7	CATRDRVFYEQYF	TGTGCCACCAGAGACAGGGTTTTTTACGAGCAGTACTTC
TRBV7-9	-	15	-	TRBJ1-2	CASSEGRGWDYGYTF	TGTGCCAGCAGCGAAGGCAGGGGCTGGGACTATGGCTACACCTTC
TRBV7-9	-	16	TRBD1	TRBJ2-7	CASSFDRGDSTYEQYF	TGTGCCAGCAGCTTCGACAGGGGCGATTCCACCTACGAGCAGTACTTC
TRBV27	-	17	TRBD2	TRBJ2-1	CASSLLLAGGPYNEQFF	TGTGCCAGCAGTTTGTTACTAGCGGGGGGCCCCTACAATGAGCAGTTCTTC
TRBV4-1	-	12	-	TRBJ2-7	CASSQDGYEQYF	TGCGCCAGCAGCCAAGACGGCTACGAGCAGTACTTC
TRBV7-9	-	13	TRBD1	TRBJ1-1	CASSPTGGTEAFF	TGTGCCAGCAGCCCGACAGGGGGCACTGAAGCTTTCTTT
TRBV5-6	-	13	-	TRBJ1-2	CASSPGLNYGYTF	TGTGCCAGCAGCCCGGGACTGAACTATGGCTACACCTTC